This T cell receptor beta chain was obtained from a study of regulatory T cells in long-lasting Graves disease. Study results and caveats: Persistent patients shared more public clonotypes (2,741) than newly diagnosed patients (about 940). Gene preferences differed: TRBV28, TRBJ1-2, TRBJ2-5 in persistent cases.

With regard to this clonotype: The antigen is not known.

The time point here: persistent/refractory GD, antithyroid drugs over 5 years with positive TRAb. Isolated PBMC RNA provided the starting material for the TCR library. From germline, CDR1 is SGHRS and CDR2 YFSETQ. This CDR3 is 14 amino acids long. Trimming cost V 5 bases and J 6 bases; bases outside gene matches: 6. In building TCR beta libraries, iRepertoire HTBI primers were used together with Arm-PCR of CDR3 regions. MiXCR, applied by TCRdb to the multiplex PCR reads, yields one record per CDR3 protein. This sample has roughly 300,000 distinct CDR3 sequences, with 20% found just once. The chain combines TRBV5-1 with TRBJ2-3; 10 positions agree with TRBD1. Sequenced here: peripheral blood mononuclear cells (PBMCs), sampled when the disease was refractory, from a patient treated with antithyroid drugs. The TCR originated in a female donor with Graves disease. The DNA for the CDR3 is TGCGCCAGCAGGTCCGGGACAGGGGTGGATACGCAGTATTTT. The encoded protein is CASRSGTGVDTQYF.